Listed below are T cell receptor beta chains from one sample, sequenced in a study of cytomegalovirus exposure and HLA in healthy donors. Assay: immunoSEQ multiplex PCR; the TCRdb copy retains only in-frame clones and omits some. Here the sample spans 55,000 to 65,000 clones, about 69% being singletons. Sequencing was done on a sample of PBMCs. The source of these receptors is a man aged 25 to 45 in good health and CMV-seropositive. Each CDR3 is given with its conserved first and last residue. The order of the fields is D gene, clone size, J gene, V gene, CDR3 protein, CDR3 DNA. The D gene is left open where the match is weak. Size is omitted from some rows. Given values are once, few, many or a class for expanded clones.

d_gene: NA; abundance: NA; j_gene: TRBJ2-7; v_gene: TRBV6-5; CDR3aa: CASSSPPGSFTYEQYF; CDR3nt: TGTGCCAGCAGTTCACCCCCAGGGTCTTTCACTTACGAGCAGTACTTC
d_gene: NA; abundance: once; j_gene: TRBJ1-1; v_gene: TRBV18; CDR3aa: CASGLSREGTEAFF; CDR3nt: TGTGCCAGCGGACTCTCAAGGGAGGGTACTGAAGCTTTCTTT
d_gene: NA; abundance: NA; j_gene: TRBJ2-5; v_gene: TRBV5-1; CDR3aa: CASSPDRGGQTQYF; CDR3nt: TGCGCCAGCAGCCCCGACAGGGGAGGGCAGACCCAGTACTTC
d_gene: NA; abundance: NA; j_gene: TRBJ1-6; v_gene: TRBV28; CDR3aa: CASSSRVGGNSPLHF; CDR3nt: TGTGCCAGCAGTTCCCGGGTGGGCGGGAATTCACCCCTCCACTTT
d_gene: TRBD1; abundance: NA; j_gene: TRBJ1-2; v_gene: TRBV30; CDR3aa: CAWSAARDRGLSGYTF; CDR3nt: TGTGCCTGGAGTGCAGCCCGGGACAGGGGATTGAGTGGCTACACCTTC
d_gene: NA; abundance: NA; j_gene: TRBJ1-2; v_gene: TRBV10-3; CDR3aa: CATTPRPAGDGYTF; CDR3nt: TGTGCCACCACCCCCAGGCCTGCAGGGGATGGCTACACCTTC
d_gene: TRBD2; abundance: NA; j_gene: TRBJ2-2; v_gene: TRBV30; CDR3aa: CAWRGLGLAGGELFF; CDR3nt: TGTGCCTGGAGGGGTTTAGGGCTAGCGGGCGGGGAGCTGTTTTTT
d_gene: NA; abundance: few; j_gene: TRBJ2-7; v_gene: TRBV2; CDR3aa: CASLGRGQTFRSSYEQYF; CDR3nt: TGTGCCAGCTTGGGAAGAGGACAGACATTCCGGAGCTCCTACGAGCAGTACTTC
d_gene: NA; abundance: NA; j_gene: TRBJ2-7; v_gene: TRBV4-2; CDR3aa: CASSRTRYEQYF; CDR3nt: TGTGCCAGCAGCCGAACACGCTACGAGCAGTACTTC
d_gene: NA; abundance: NA; j_gene: TRBJ2-2; v_gene: TRBV6-4; CDR3aa: CASSDSPEPAGELFF; CDR3nt: TGTGCCAGCAGTGACTCTCCAGAACCAGCCGGGGAGCTGTTTTTT
d_gene: NA; abundance: NA; j_gene: TRBJ2-3; v_gene: TRBV4-3; CDR3aa: CASSQDYPDTQYF; CDR3nt: TGCGCCAGCAGCCAAGACTACCCAGATACGCAGTATTTT
d_gene: NA; abundance: few; j_gene: TRBJ1-5; v_gene: TRBV5-8; CDR3aa: CASSFGQGPNQPQHF; CDR3nt: TGTGCCAGCAGCTTTGGCCAGGGTCCCAATCAGCCCCAGCATTTT
d_gene: NA; abundance: NA; j_gene: TRBJ1-1; v_gene: TRBV14; CDR3aa: CASSLGRTTEAFF; CDR3nt: TGTGCCAGCAGCCTAGGGAGGACCACTGAAGCTTTCTTT
d_gene: NA; abundance: NA; j_gene: TRBJ2-7; v_gene: TRBV10-2; CDR3aa: CASSATGRPSYEQYF; CDR3nt: TGCGCCAGCAGTGCCACAGGTCGCCCTAGCTACGAGCAGTACTTC
d_gene: NA; abundance: few; j_gene: TRBJ2-1; v_gene: TRBV7-6; CDR3aa: CASSLAGGQSGEQFF; CDR3nt: TGTGCCAGCAGCTTAGCGGGGGGTCAATCAGGGGAGCAGTTCTTC
d_gene: NA; abundance: NA; j_gene: TRBJ2-2; v_gene: TRBV10-3; CDR3aa: CAIRGRTDTGELFF; CDR3nt: TGTGCCATCAGGGGGCGGACGGACACCGGGGAGCTGTTTTTT
d_gene: TRBD2; abundance: NA; j_gene: TRBJ2-3; v_gene: TRBV10-3; CDR3aa: CAISESTVGGEDTQYF; CDR3nt: TGTGCCATCAGTGAGTCGACGGTCGGGGGGGAAGATACGCAGTATTTT
d_gene: TRBD1; abundance: NA; j_gene: TRBJ1-2; v_gene: TRBV28; CDR3aa: CASSFPGTGNYGYTF; CDR3nt: TGTGCCAGCAGTTTCCCAGGGACAGGCAACTATGGCTACACCTTC
d_gene: TRBD1; abundance: NA; j_gene: TRBJ2-7; v_gene: TRBV7-2; CDR3aa: CASSHRDRVYEQYF; CDR3nt: TGTGCCAGCAGCCACCGGGACAGGGTGTACGAGCAGTACTTC
d_gene: NA; abundance: few; j_gene: TRBJ1-4; v_gene: TRBV6-1; CDR3aa: CASETTPREKLFF; CDR3nt: TGTGCCAGCGAGACTACGCCCCGCGAAAAACTGTTTTTT
d_gene: NA; abundance: NA; j_gene: TRBJ1-2; v_gene: TRBV7-2; CDR3aa: CASSLDRAGYTF; CDR3nt: TGTGCCAGCAGCTTAGACAGGGCCGGCTACACCTTC
d_gene: TRBD1; abundance: NA; j_gene: TRBJ2-3; v_gene: TRBV27; CDR3aa: CASSSLGQGTDTQYF; CDR3nt: TGTGCCAGCTCCAGTCTGGGACAGGGCACAGATACGCAGTATTTT
d_gene: TRBD1; abundance: few; j_gene: TRBJ1-1; v_gene: TRBV6-6; CDR3aa: CASSHEQGKNTEAFF; CDR3nt: TGTGCCAGCAGCCACGAACAGGGGAAGAACACTGAAGCTTTCTTT
d_gene: NA; abundance: NA; j_gene: TRBJ1-2; v_gene: TRBV6-5; CDR3aa: CASSKGQYGYTF; CDR3nt: TGTGCCAGCAGCAAAGGACAGTATGGCTACACCTTC
d_gene: TRBD1; abundance: NA; j_gene: TRBJ1-4; v_gene: TRBV27; CDR3aa: CASSFDRVGEKLFF; CDR3nt: TGTGCCAGCAGTTTCGACAGGGTTGGGGAAAAACTGTTTTTT
d_gene: NA; abundance: NA; j_gene: TRBJ2-3; v_gene: TRBV4-3; CDR3aa: CASNNRGGARTDTQYF; CDR3nt: TGCGCCAGCAATAACCGAGGGGGGGCCAGGACAGATACGCAGTATTTT
d_gene: TRBD1; abundance: NA; j_gene: TRBJ1-1; v_gene: TRBV7-9; CDR3aa: CASSSTTGEAAFF; CDR3nt: TGTGCCAGCAGCTCAACCACAGGGGAGGCGGCTTTCTTT
d_gene: NA; abundance: NA; j_gene: TRBJ2-3; v_gene: TRBV27; CDR3aa: CASSLYRDTQYF; CDR3nt: TGTGCCAGCAGTTTATATAGAGATACGCAGTATTTT
d_gene: NA; abundance: NA; j_gene: TRBJ2-7; v_gene: TRBV7-6; CDR3aa: CASSLAGGGSYEQYF; CDR3nt: TGTGCCAGCAGCTTAGCGGGGGGAGGCTCCTACGAGCAGTACTTC
d_gene: TRBD1; abundance: NA; j_gene: TRBJ2-5; v_gene: TRBV14; CDR3aa: CASSPPGQAPRETQYF; CDR3nt: TGTGCCAGCAGCCCACCAGGACAGGCCCCGAGGGAGACCCAGTACTTC
d_gene: NA; abundance: once; j_gene: TRBJ1-2; v_gene: TRBV5-1; CDR3aa: CASSLGEYYGYTF; CDR3nt: TGCGCCAGCAGCTTGGGGGAGTACTATGGCTACACCTTC
d_gene: NA; abundance: NA; j_gene: TRBJ1-1; v_gene: TRBV5-1; CDR3aa: CASRIMGPDTEAFF; CDR3nt: TGCGCCAGCAGAATAATGGGCCCGGACACTGAAGCTTTCTTT
d_gene: NA; abundance: NA; j_gene: TRBJ1-1; v_gene: TRBV6-5; CDR3aa: CASTSWGGTEAFF; CDR3nt: TGTGCCAGCACCTCTTGGGGGGGGACTGAAGCTTTCTTT
d_gene: TRBD1; abundance: NA; j_gene: TRBJ2-5; v_gene: TRBV5-1; CDR3aa: CASSKGTVYQETQYF; CDR3nt: TGCGCCAGCAGCAAAGGGACAGTATACCAAGAGACCCAGTACTTC
d_gene: TRBD1; abundance: NA; j_gene: TRBJ1-2; v_gene: TRBV19; CDR3aa: CASRRTGGLNYGYTF; CDR3nt: TGTGCCAGTAGGCGGACAGGGGGCTTGAACTATGGCTACACCTTC
d_gene: NA; abundance: NA; j_gene: TRBJ1-1; v_gene: TRBV19; CDR3aa: CASSMPSGGPTGRAFF; CDR3nt: TGTGCCAGTAGTATGCCTTCTGGGGGACCGACAGGACGAGCTTTCTTT
d_gene: NA; abundance: NA; j_gene: TRBJ2-2; v_gene: TRBV29-1; CDR3aa: CSVVPEQRTGELFF; CDR3nt: TGCAGCGTCGTTCCGGAACAGCGGACCGGGGAGCTGTTTTTT
d_gene: NA; abundance: few; j_gene: TRBJ2-6; v_gene: TRBV5-4; CDR3aa: CASTSIFHRGAGGANVLTF; CDR3nt: TGTGCCAGCACCTCCATATTCCACCGGGGGGCCGGTGGGGCCAACGTCCTGACTTTC
d_gene: TRBD1; abundance: NA; j_gene: TRBJ1-2; v_gene: TRBV5-4; CDR3aa: CASSLAGTGGAYGYTF; CDR3nt: TGTGCCAGCAGCTTGGCCGGGACAGGGGGCGCCTATGGCTACACCTTC
d_gene: NA; abundance: few; j_gene: TRBJ1-5; v_gene: TRBV10-1; CDR3aa: CASSGGGGIDNQPQHF; CDR3nt: TGCGCCAGCAGTGGGGGAGGGGGGATTGACAATCAGCCCCAGCATTTT
d_gene: NA; abundance: NA; j_gene: TRBJ2-6; v_gene: TRBV25-1; CDR3aa: CASSEFSSSGANVLTF; CDR3nt: TGTGCCAGCAGTGAATTTTCTTCTTCTGGGGCCAACGTCCTGACTTTC
d_gene: NA; abundance: NA; j_gene: TRBJ2-3; v_gene: TRBV6-5; CDR3aa: CASSLGGGATQYF; CDR3nt: TGTGCCAGCAGCCTCGGGGGAGGAGCTACGCAGTATTTT
d_gene: NA; abundance: NA; j_gene: TRBJ1-1; v_gene: TRBV19; CDR3aa: CASSIRGTEAFF; CDR3nt: TGTGCCAGTAGTATCCGGGGAACTGAAGCTTTCTTT
d_gene: NA; abundance: NA; j_gene: TRBJ1-2; v_gene: TRBV7-2; CDR3aa: CASSLARELWGYTF; CDR3nt: TGTGCCAGCAGCTTAGCCAGGGAATTATGGGGCTACACCTTC
d_gene: NA; abundance: NA; j_gene: TRBJ1-1; v_gene: TRBV25-1; CDR3aa: CASSFSTEAFF; CDR3nt: TGTGCCAGCAGTTTCAGTACTGAAGCTTTCTTT
d_gene: NA; abundance: NA; j_gene: TRBJ1-1; v_gene: TRBV7-6; CDR3aa: CASSLTTEGEAFF; CDR3nt: TGTGCCAGCAGCCTGACGACAGAAGGTGAAGCTTTCTTT
d_gene: TRBD2; abundance: NA; j_gene: TRBJ2-5; v_gene: TRBV27; CDR3aa: CASSLSGREAETQYF; CDR3nt: TGTGCCAGCAGTTTATCGGGGCGGGAGGCTGAGACCCAGTACTTC